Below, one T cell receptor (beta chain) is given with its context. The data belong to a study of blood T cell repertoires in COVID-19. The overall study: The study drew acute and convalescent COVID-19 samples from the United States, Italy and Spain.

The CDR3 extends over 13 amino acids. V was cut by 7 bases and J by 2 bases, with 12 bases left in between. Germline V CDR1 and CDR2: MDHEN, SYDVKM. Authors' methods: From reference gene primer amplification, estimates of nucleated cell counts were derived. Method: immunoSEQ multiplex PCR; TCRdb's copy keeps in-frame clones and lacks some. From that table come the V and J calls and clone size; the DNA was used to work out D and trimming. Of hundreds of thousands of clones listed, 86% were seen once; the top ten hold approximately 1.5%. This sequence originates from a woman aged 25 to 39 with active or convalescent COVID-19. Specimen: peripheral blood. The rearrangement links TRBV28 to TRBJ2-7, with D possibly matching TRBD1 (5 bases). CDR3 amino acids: CASTDSSTYEQYF. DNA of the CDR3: TGTGCCAGCACTGACAGTTCTACCTACGAGCAGTACTTC.